This paragraph covers one TCR beta chain sequence. Antigen specificity is unknown. These data are taken from a study of beta chain features in type 1 diabetes. Study at large: Patients and healthy donors were similar in age, gender and cell yields.

Study-wide findings and caveats: Researchers report that Type 1 diabetes patients had moderately but significantly shorter TCRB CDR3s across all four CD4+ subsets.

Sequenced material consisted of expressed TCRB transcripts (all of the isolated RNA was reverse transcribed). The data were produced by immunoSEQ multiplex PCR, yet TCRdb's version contains in-frame clones alone and is incomplete. The sample lists 200,000 to 300,000 clones, around 20% occurring once. V dropped 8 bases and J dropped 8; count of bases not matched to a gene: 6. The CDR3 runs 12 residues. From germline, CDR1 is GTSNPN and CDR2 SVGIG (reference sequence). This TCR was recovered from a woman between 40 and 55 years old with type 1 diabetes. Material for sequencing was naive CD4+ T cells from blood. The chain has TRBV30 and TRBJ2-1, with 10 bases fitting TRBD1. DNA of the CDR3: TGTGCCCAGGGACAGGGGCAGGATGAGCAGTTCTTC. It is translated as CAQGQGQDEQFF.